This T cell receptor beta chain was sequenced for a study of T cells after yellow fever vaccination. Across the study: When fractions had low cell numbers, they were prepared with SMART-Seq v4 Ultra Low Input.

Generation of TCR cDNA used 5'RACE template switching (which added a universal primer site and UMIs). TCRdb analysed the 5' RACE reads with MiXCR anew, one entry per CDR3 protein. Among about 510,000 distinct CDR3 sequences listed, just over 20% were seen once. Germline V CDR1 and CDR2: SGHAT, FQNNGV. Trimming left V 5 bases short and J 2 bases short, with 9 bases between. The CDR3 has 13 residues. The source of this sequence is a man between 18 and 29 years old who received the YFV17D yellow fever vaccine. This chain connects TRBV11-2 to TRBJ2-5; D may be TRBD1 (6 bases). The material was PBMCs, obtained 21 days after the first yellow fever vaccination. The DNA of the CDR3 is TGTGCCAGCAGCCGGACAGATCAAGAGACCCAGTACTTC. Translating it yields CASSRTDQETQYF.